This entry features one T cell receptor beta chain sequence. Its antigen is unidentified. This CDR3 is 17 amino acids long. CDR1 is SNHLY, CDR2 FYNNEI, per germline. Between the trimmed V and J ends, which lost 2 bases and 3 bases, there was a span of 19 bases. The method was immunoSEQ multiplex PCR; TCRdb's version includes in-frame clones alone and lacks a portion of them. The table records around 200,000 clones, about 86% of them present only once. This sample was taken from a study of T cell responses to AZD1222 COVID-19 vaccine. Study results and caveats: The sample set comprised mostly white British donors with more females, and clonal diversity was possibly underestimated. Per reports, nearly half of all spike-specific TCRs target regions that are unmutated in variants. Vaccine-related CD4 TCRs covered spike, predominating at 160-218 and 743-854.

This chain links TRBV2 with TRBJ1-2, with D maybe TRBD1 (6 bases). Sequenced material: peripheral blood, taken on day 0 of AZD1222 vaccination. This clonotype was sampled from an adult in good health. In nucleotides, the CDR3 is TGTGCCAGCAGTGAAACCGGGACACCGGGGCACGACTATGGCTACACCTTC. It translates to CASSETGTPGHDYGYTF. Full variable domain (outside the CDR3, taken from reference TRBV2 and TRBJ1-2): EPEVTQTPSHQVTQMGQEVILRCVPISNHLYFYWYRQILGQKVEFLVSFYNNEISEKSEIFDDQFSVERPDGSNFTLKIRSTKLEDSAMYFCASSETGTPGHDYGYTFGSGTRLTVV.